This T cell receptor beta chain originates from a study of CXCR3-negative and CXCR3-positive naive CD8 T cells. This CDR3 region has 16 residues. Per germline, CDR1 SGHDN and CDR2 FVKESK. Researchers prepared the TRB cDNA libraries using 5' RACE with UMI labels. TCRdb reprocessed the 5' RACE reads and stores each CDR3 protein as one record, lacking DNA. The sample yields approximately 56,000 distinct CDR3 sequences, of which the top ten take up more than 20%. Source material: memory CD8+ T cells from blood. The rearrangement links TRBV14 to TRBJ2-7. The clonotype was recovered from a human donor in good health. Some clones in this sample may be carry-over from other donors' samples. CDR3 protein: CASSPWVAGSSYEQYF.